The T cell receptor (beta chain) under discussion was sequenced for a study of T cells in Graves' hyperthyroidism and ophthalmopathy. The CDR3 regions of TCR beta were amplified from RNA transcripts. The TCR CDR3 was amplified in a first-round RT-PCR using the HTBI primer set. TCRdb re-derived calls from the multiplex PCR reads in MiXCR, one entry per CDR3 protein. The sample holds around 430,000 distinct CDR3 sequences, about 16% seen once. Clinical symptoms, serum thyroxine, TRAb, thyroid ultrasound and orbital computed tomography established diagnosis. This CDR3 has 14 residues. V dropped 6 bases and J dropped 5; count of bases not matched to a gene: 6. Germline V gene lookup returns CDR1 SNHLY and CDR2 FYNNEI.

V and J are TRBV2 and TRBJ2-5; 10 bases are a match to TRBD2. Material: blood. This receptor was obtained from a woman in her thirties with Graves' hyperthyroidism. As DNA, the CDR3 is TGTGCCAGCAGCACTAGCGGGGAGAGGGAGACCCAGTACTTC. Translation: CASSTSGERETQYF.